This T cell receptor beta chain was found in a study of metastatic and nonmetastatic thyroid tumors. The overall study: Across blood and tumor or nodule tissue, repertoires from malignant and benign thyroid patients were compared with one another. Study-level points and caveats: It was reported that TCR beta diversity was significantly higher in malignant thyroid tumors than benign nodules, in blood and tumor.

Per the authors' pipeline: The distant-metastasis classifier for papillary thyroid cancer was built from CDR3 differences across clinicopathological groups. MiXCR was used by TCRdb to re-call the PCR reads. These V and J calls originate from TCRdb's pipeline instead of the authors' own analysis. The table shows tens of thousands of clones, with 15% to 20% occurring only once. None of the patients had undergone any treatment ahead of thyroid surgery. A word on this clone: Its antigen is undetermined. A junction boundary mismatches the germline segment, possibly from a read error.

Per the germline V gene, CDR1 is MNHEY and CDR2 is SVGAGI. This CDR3 is 17 amino acids long. The TCR was taken from a female donor with papillary thyroid cancer or a benign thyroid nodule (not recorded which). Some clones in this sample may be carry-over from other donors' samples. The sample was blood. This chain links TRBV6-5 with TRBJ2-3; TRBD2 agrees at 10 bases. The CDR3 reads CASSPGLACPSTHTQYF. The CDR3 region has the DNA TGTGCCAGCAGCCCGGGACTAGCGTGTCCTAGCACACATACGCAGTATTTT.